This TCR beta chain is drawn from a study of T cell responses to AZD1222 COVID-19 vaccine. Study in general: Samples with a second dose at about 4 or about 12 weeks were pooled together. Whole-study results and caveats: The sample set comprised mostly white British donors with more females, and clonal diversity was possibly underestimated.

The V gene lost 3 bases and the J gene lost 7 bases, with 4 bases spanning the gap. The CDR3 totals 10 residues. Germline CDR1 reads MNHEY; CDR2 reads SMNVEV (reference sequence). Sequencing used immunoSEQ multiplex PCR; TCRdb keeps in-frame clones, though not all of them. The data hold more than 100,000 clones, with about 90% observed a single time. As to this clone: The antigen is unknown.

This sequence was found in an adult in good health. The rearrangement uses TRBV27 and TRBJ2-7, with D uncertain. Sequenced here: peripheral blood, sampled on day 0 of AZD1222 vaccination. CDR3 amino acids: CASSFREQYF. The CDR3 bases are TGTGCCAGCAGTTTCAGGGAGCAGTACTTC.